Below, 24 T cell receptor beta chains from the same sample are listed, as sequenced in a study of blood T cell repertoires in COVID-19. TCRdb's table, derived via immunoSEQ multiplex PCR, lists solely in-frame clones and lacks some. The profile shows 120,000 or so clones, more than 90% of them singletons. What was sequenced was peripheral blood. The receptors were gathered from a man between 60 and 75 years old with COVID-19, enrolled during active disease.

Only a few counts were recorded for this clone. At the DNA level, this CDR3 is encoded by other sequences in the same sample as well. CDR3 region: CASTGQGSTDTQYF. The DNA of the CDR3 is TGTGCCAGCACCGGGCAGGGAAGCACAGATACGCAGTATTTT. The genes are TRBV7-9 and TRBJ2-3, with D tentatively TRBD1 (5 bases). Per germline, CDR1 SEHNR and CDR2 FQNEAQ (reference sequence). CDR3 length: 14 amino acids. The V end lost 7 bases, the J end lost 0 bases, and 11 bases lay between the germline ends.

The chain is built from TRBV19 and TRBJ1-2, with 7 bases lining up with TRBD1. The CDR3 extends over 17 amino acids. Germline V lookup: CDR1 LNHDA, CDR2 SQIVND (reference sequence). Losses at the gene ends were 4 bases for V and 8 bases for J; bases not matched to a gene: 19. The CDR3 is CASSTPGQRSNFDGYTF. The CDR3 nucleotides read TGTGCCAGTAGTACTCCGGGACAGCGATCCAACTTCGACGGCTACACCTTC.

For the CDR3, the DNA is TGTGCCAGCAGTTTAGCCTTAAATCAGCCCCAGCATTTT. Its translation is CASSLALNQPQHF. The chain couples TRBV12-3 or TRBV12-4 to TRBJ1-5, with D uncertain. Trimming removed 0 bases at V and 4 bases at J, with 4 bases between. The CDR3 consists of 13 residues.

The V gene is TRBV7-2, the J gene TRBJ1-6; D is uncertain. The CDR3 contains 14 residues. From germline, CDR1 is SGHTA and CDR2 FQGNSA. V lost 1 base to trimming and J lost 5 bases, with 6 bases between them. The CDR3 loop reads CASSLEQNNSPLHF. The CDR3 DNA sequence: TGTGCCAGCAGCTTAGAACAGAATAATTCACCCCTCCACTTT.

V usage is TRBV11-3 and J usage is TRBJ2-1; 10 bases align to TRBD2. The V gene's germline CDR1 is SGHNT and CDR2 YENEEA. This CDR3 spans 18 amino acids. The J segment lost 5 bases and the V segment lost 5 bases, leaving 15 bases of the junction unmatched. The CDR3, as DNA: TGTGCCAGCAGCGTGTGGGCTAGCGGGAGCCCTCGGGACAATGAGCAGTTCTTC. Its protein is CASSVWASGSPRDNEQFF.

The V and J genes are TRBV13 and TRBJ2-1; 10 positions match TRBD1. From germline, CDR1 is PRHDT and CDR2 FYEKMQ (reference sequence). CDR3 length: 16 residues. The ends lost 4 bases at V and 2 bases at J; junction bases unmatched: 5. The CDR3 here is CASSSWTGGPYNEQFF. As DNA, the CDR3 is TGTGCCAGCAGCTCCTGGACAGGGGGTCCCTACAATGAGCAGTTCTTC.

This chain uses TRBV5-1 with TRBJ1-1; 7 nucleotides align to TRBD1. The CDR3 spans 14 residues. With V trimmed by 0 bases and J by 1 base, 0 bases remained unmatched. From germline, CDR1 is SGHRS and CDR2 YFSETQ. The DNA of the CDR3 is TGCGCCAGCAGCTTGGACAGGGGGAACACTGAAGCTTTCTTT. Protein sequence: CASSLDRGNTEAFF.

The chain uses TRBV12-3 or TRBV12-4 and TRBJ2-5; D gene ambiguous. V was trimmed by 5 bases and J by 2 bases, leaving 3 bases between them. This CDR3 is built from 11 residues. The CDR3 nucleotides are TGTGCCAGCAGTCCACAAGAGACCCAGTACTTC. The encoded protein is CASSPQETQYF.

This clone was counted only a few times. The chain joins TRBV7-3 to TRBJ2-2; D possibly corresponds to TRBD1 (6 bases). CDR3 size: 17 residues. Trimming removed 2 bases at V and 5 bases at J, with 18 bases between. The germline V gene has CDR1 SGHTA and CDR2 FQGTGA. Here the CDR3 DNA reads TGTGCCAGCAGCTTATACCGACAGGAGATAGGGACCGGGGAGCTGTTTTTT. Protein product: CASSLYRQEIGTGELFF.

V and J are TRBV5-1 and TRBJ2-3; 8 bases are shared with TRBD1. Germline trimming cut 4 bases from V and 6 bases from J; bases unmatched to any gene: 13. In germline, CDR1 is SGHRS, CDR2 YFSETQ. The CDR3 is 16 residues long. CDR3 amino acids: CASSPDRGELGDTQYF. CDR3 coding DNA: TGCGCCAGCAGCCCCGACAGGGGCGAATTGGGGGATACGCAGTATTTT.

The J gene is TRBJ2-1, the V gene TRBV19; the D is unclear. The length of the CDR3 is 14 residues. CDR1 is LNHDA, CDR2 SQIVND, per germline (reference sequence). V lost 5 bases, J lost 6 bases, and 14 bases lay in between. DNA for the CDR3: TGTGCCAGTAGTGTCCGTCGGTTCGTCAATGAGCAGTTCTTC. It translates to CASSVRRFVNEQFF. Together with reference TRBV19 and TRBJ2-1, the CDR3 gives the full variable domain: DGGITQSPKYLFRKEGQNVTLSCEQNLNHDAMYWYRQDPGQGLRLIYYSQIVNDFQKGDIAEGYSVSREKKESFPLTVTSAQKNPTAFYLCASSVRRFVNEQFFGPGTRLTVL.

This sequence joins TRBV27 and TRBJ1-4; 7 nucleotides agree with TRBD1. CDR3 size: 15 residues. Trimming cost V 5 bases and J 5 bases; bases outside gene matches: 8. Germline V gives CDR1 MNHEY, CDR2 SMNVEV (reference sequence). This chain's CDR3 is CASSPRDSPNEKLFF. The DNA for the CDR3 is TGTGCCAGCAGTCCCCGGGACAGCCCGAATGAAAAACTGTTTTTT.

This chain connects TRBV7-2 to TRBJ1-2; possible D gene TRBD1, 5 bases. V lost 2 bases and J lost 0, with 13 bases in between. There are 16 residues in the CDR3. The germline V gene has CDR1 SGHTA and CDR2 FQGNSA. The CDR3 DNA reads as TGTGCCAGCAGCTTAACCCTCGACAGCGCTAACTATGGCTACACCTTC. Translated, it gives CASSLTLDSANYGYTF. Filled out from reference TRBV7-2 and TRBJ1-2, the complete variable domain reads GAGVSQSPSNKVTEKGKDVELRCDPISGHTALYWYRQSLGQGLEFLIYFQGNSAPDKSGLPSDRFSAERTGGSVSTLTIQRTQQEDSAVYLCASSLTLDSANYGYTFGSGTRLTVV.

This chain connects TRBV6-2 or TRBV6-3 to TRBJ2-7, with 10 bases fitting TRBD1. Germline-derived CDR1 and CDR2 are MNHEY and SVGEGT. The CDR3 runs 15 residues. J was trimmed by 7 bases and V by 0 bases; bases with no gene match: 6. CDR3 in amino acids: CASSYSGQGVGEQYF. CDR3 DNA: TGTGCCAGCAGTTACTCCGGACAGGGGGTGGGAGAGCAGTACTTC.

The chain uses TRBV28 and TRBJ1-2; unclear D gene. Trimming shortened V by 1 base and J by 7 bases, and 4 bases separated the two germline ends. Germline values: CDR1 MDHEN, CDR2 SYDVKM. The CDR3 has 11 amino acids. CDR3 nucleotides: TGTGCCAGCAGTTTATCTCGTGGCTACACCTTC. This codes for CASSLSRGYTF.

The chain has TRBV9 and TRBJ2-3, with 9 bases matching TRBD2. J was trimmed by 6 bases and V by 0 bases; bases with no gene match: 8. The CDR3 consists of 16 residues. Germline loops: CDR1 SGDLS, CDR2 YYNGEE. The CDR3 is CASSVVSSGVGDTQYF. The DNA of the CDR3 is TGTGCCAGCAGCGTAGTGTCTAGCGGGGTGGGGGATACGCAGTATTTT.

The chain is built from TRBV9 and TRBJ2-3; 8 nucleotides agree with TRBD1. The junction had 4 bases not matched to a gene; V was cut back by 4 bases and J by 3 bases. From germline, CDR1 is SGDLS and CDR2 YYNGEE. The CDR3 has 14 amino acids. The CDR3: CASSFTGGTDTQYF. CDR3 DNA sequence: TGTGCCAGCAGCTTCACAGGGGGAACAGATACGCAGTATTTT. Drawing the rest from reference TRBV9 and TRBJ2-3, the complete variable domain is DSGVTQTPKHLITATGQRVTLRCSPRSGDLSVYWYQQSLDQGLQFLIQYYNGEERAKGNILERFSAQQFPDLHSELNLSSLELGDSALYFCASSFTGGTDTQYFGPGTRLTVL.

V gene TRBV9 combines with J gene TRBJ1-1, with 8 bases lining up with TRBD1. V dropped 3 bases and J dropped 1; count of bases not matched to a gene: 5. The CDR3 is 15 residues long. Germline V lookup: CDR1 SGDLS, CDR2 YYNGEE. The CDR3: CASSASGTGNTEAFF. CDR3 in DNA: TGTGCCAGCAGCGCCTCCGGGACAGGGAACACTGAAGCTTTCTTT.

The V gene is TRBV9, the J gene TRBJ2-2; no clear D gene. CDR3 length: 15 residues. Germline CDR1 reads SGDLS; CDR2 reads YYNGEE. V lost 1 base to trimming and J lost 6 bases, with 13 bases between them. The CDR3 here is CASSVNGHSAGELFF. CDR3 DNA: TGTGCCAGCAGCGTAAATGGCCACAGTGCCGGGGAGCTGTTTTTT. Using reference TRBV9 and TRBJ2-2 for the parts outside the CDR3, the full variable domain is DSGVTQTPKHLITATGQRVTLRCSPRSGDLSVYWYQQSLDQGLQFLIQYYNGEERAKGNILERFSAQQFPDLHSELNLSSLELGDSALYFCASSVNGHSAGELFFGEGSRLTVL.

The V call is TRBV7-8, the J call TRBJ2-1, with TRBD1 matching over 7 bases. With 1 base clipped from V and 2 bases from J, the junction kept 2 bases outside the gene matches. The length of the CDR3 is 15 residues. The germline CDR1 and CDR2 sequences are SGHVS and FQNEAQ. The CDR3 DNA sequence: TGTGCCAGCAGCTTAGACAGGGGCACCTACAATGAGCAGTTCTTC. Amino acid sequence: CASSLDRGTYNEQFF. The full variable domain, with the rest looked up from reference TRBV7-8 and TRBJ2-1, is GAGVSQSPRYKVAKRGQDVALRCDPISGHVSLFWYQQALGQGPEFLTYFQNEAQLDKSGLPSDRFFAERPEGSVSTLKIQRTQQEDSAVYLCASSLDRGTYNEQFFGPGTRLTVL.

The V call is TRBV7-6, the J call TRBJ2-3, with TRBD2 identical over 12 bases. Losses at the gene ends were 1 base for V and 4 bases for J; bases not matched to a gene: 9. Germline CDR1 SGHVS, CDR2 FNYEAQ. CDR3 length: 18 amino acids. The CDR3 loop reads CASSLGASGRARADTQYF. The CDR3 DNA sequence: TGTGCCAGCAGCTTAGGTGCTAGCGGGAGGGCCCGGGCAGATACGCAGTATTTT.

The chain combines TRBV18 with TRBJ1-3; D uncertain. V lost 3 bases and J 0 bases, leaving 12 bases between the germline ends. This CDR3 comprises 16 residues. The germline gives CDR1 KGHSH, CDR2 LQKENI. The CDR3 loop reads CASSPTPGYSGNTIYF. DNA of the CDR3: TGTGCCAGCTCACCGACACCAGGCTACTCTGGAAACACCATATATTTT.

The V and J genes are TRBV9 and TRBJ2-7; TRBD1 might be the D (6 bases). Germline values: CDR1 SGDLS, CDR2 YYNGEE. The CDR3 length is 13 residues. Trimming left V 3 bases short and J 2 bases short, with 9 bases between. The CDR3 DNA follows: TGTGCCAGCAGCGCGGACAGTACCTACGAGCAGTACTTC. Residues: CASSADSTYEQYF.

CDR3 loop: CASSVSAGGEETQYF. Here the CDR3 DNA reads TGTGCCAGCAGTGTTAGCGCGGGAGGAGAAGAGACCCAGTACTTC. The chain couples TRBV25-1 to TRBJ2-5, with 8 bases lining up with TRBD2. The V gene's germline CDR1 is MGHDK and CDR2 SYGVNS. V lost 4 bases and J lost 3; bases outside the gene matches: 7. The CDR3 sequence is 15 residues long.